This TCR beta chain was identified during a study of CD8+ T cells in alopecia areata. Overall study: Treated patients received oral tofacitinib, 5 to 10 mg twice daily.

The authors extracted RNA and reverse transcribed it into cDNA as the sequencing template. Method: immunoSEQ multiplex PCR; TCRdb's copy keeps in-frame clones and lacks some. The repertoire holds 150,000 to 200,000 clones, with roughly 70% as singletons. The study, taken as a whole, reports: Higher clonality and more expanded CD8+ clones appeared in lesional than normal scalp.

The CDR3 runs to 14 residues. Looked up from germline, CDR1 is SGHRS and CDR2 is YFSETQ. Trimming cost V 3 bases and J 7 bases; bases outside gene matches: 7. Lesional scalp punch biopsies and peripheral blood came from alopecia areata patients. T lymphocytes (CD4+ and CD8+) were sorted from PBMCs. Turning to this clone: Its specificity is not known.

Sequenced material: CD8+ T cells sorted from blood, taken at week 0. The genes are TRBV5-1 and TRBJ1-1; TRBD1 agrees at 9 bases. The receptor comes from a human donor with alopecia areata. The CDR3, as DNA: TGCGCCAGCAGCTCATCACAGGGGGCGGTTGAAGCTTTCTTT. This encodes CASSSSQGAVEAFF.